These 32 T cell receptor beta chains were all obtained from the same sample, sequenced in a study of T cells after posttransplantation cyclophosphamide. Only in-frame clones appear in the TCRdb table, and some are missing; sequencing was by immunoSEQ multiplex PCR. In the table there are around 23,000 clones, approximately 76% of which are singletons. What was sequenced was memory CD4+ T cells sorted from PBMCs. These receptors all come from a woman in her sixties in good health, CMV-negative, and a related stem cell transplant donor.

The V gene is TRBV9, the J gene TRBJ1-4; 9 nucleotides line up with TRBD1. Germline loops: CDR1 SGDLS, CDR2 YYNGEE. J lost 5 bases, V lost 0 bases, and 5 bases had no gene match. The CDR3 has 16 residues. The CDR3 sequence: CASSVGPTGGNEKLFF. CDR3 bases: TGTGCCAGCAGCGTAGGCCCGACAGGGGGGAATGAAAAACTGTTTTTT.

The V call is TRBV5-6, the J call TRBJ1-1, with a tentative D call TRBD1 (5 bases). The CDR3 runs to 12 residues. Germline-derived CDR1 and CDR2 are SGHDT and YYEEEE. Deletions cut 4 bases from V and 9 bases from J, with 13 bases between. This CDR3 reads CASSQRRGQAFF. The CDR3 bases are TGTGCCAGCAGCCAAAGGAGGGGTCAAGCTTTCTTT.

This clone occurred a few times. The CDR3 sequence: CAWGRGFGYTF. CDR3 coding DNA: TGTGCCTGGGGGAGAGGGTTCGGCTACACCTTC. The rearrangement uses TRBV30 and TRBJ1-2, with D uncertain. The CDR3 covers 11 residues. Germline CDR1 GTSNPN, CDR2 SVGIG (reference sequence). Deletions cut 5 bases from V and 8 bases from J, with 12 bases between.

The chain is built from TRBV2 and TRBJ1-2; 9 nucleotides align to TRBD1. This CDR3 has 14 residues. V dropped 5 bases and J dropped 11; count of bases not matched to a gene: 12. In germline, CDR1 is SNHLY, CDR2 FYNNEI. CDR3 coding DNA: TGTGCCAGCAGTCCCCCGGGACAGGGACGGCGGTACACCTTC. Its translation is CASSPPGQGRRYTF.

V gene TRBV18 combines with J gene TRBJ1-1; 8 bases line up with TRBD1. The CDR3 covers 14 residues. Germline V gene lookup returns CDR1 KGHSH and CDR2 LQKENI. V was pared by 2 bases and J by 1 base, with 0 bases of the junction left unmatched. The CDR3 sequence: CASSPGQGNTEAFF. The CDR3 DNA reads TGTGCCAGCTCACCAGGACAGGGGAACACTGAAGCTTTCTTT.

The chain carries TRBV2 and TRBJ1-2; TRBD1 matches 11 bases. CDR1 SNHLY and CDR2 FYNNEI come from the germline V gene. The trim removed 7 bases at V and 5 bases at J, leaving 6 bases unmatched. This CDR3 is 14 amino acids long. The CDR3 DNA reads as TGTGCCAGCACTAAGGACAGGGGGCCATATGGCTACACCTTC. This codes for CASTKDRGPYGYTF.

The chain is built from TRBV7-9 and TRBJ1-4, with TRBD1 identical over 9 bases. Germline loops: CDR1 SEHNR, CDR2 FQNEAQ (reference sequence). CDR3 length equals 18 residues. J lost 2 bases, V lost 3 bases, and 10 bases had no gene match. The CDR3 sequence is CASSLGTGSVTTNEKLFF. The DNA of the CDR3 is TGTGCCAGCAGCTTGGGGACAGGGTCGGTCACGACTAATGAAAAACTGTTTTTT.

V gene TRBV4-3 combines with J gene TRBJ1-5; no clear D gene. The ends were cut back, 0 bases at V and 4 bases at J, with 10 bases in the middle. Germline CDR1 is LGHNA and CDR2 is YSLEER. The CDR3 runs 15 residues. The CDR3 coding sequence is TGCGCCAGCAGCCAAGAGGTACACCCGAATCAGCCCCAGCATTTT. Translating gives CASSQEVHPNQPQHF.

Concerning this clone: The same CDR3 arises from other DNA sequences in this sample as well. This chain links TRBV25-1 with TRBJ2-3, with a possible D match to TRBD1 (5 bases). Germline-derived CDR1 and CDR2 are MGHDK and SYGVNS. The V gene lost 5 bases and the J gene lost 3 bases, with 6 bases spanning the gap. The CDR3 runs to 12 residues. The CDR3 nucleotides are TGTGCCAGCAGTAGGGGTACAGATACGCAGTATTTT. It codes for CASSRGTDTQYF.

Concerning this clone: This same CDR3 is encoded by further DNA sequences in the sample. The V gene is TRBV10-3, the J gene TRBJ2-5; 15 bases line up with TRBD2. Germline V gives CDR1 ENHRY, CDR2 SYGVKD. The CDR3 runs 14 residues. Losses at the gene ends were 10 bases for V and 2 bases for J; bases not matched to a gene: 2. The CDR3 DNA sequence: TGTGCCACCGGGACTAGCGGGAGGCAAGAGACCCAGTACTTC. This sequence encodes CATGTSGRQETQYF.

J is TRBJ1-4 and V is TRBV7-9; 7 bases match TRBD1. This CDR3 comprises 15 residues. The J segment lost 2 bases and the V segment lost 2 bases, leaving 2 bases of the junction unmatched. Germline lookup yields CDR1 SEHNR and CDR2 FQNEAQ (reference sequence). For the CDR3, the DNA is TGTGCCAGCAGCTTATCAGGGGGGACTAATGAAAAACTGTTTTTT. It translates to CASSLSGGTNEKLFF.

The CDR3 here is CASSNFASGSFQQYF. The CDR3 coding sequence is TGTGCCAGCAGCAATTTCGCCAGCGGGAGTTTTCAGCAGTACTTC. The gene calls are TRBV5-6 and TRBJ2-7; 8 bases line up with TRBD2. J was trimmed by 8 bases and V by 4 bases; bases with no gene match: 14. The CDR3 has 15 amino acids. The germline V gene has CDR1 SGHDT and CDR2 YYEEEE.

The V gene is TRBV28, the J gene TRBJ1-6, with TRBD1 matching over 11 bases. The J segment lost 9 bases and the V segment lost 7 bases, leaving 5 bases of the junction unmatched. The CDR3 is 14 amino acids. The germline gives CDR1 MDHEN, CDR2 SYDVKM. This chain's CDR3 is CASKPGTGGSPLHF. For the CDR3, the DNA is TGTGCCAGCAAACCCGGGACAGGGGGTTCACCCCTCCACTTT. Combining the CDR3 with reference TRBV28 and TRBJ1-6 gives the whole variable domain DVKVTQSSRYLVKRTGEKVFLECVQDMDHENMFWYRQDPGLGLRLIYFSYDVKMKEKGDIPEGYSVSREKKERFSLILESASTNQTSMYLCASKPGTGGSPLHFGNGTRLTVT.

The J gene is TRBJ1-2, the V gene TRBV15; 9 bases are shared with TRBD1. J lost 0 bases, V lost 0 bases, and 8 bases had no gene match. The CDR3 totals 18 residues. The germline V gene has CDR1 LNHNV and CDR2 YYDKDF (reference sequence). The CDR3 bases are TGTGCCACCAGCAGAGATAGGACAGGGGCTCCGACTAACTATGGCTACACCTTC. As protein: CATSRDRTGAPTNYGYTF.

The chain couples TRBV4-2 to TRBJ2-5; 11 bases map to TRBD2. The trim removed 0 bases at V and 2 bases at J, leaving 11 bases unmatched. From germline, CDR1 is LGHNA and CDR2 YNFKEQ. The CDR3 has 19 residues. CDR3 coding DNA: TGTGCCAGCAGCCAAGATGGGGTAGCGGGAGGGCCACGGCAAGAGACCCAGTACTTC. Translated: CASSQDGVAGGPRQETQYF.

The chain joins TRBV5-1 to TRBJ1-6; 8 positions agree with TRBD1. V was pared by 0 bases and J by 9 bases, with 5 bases of the junction left unmatched. In germline, CDR1 is SGHRS, CDR2 YFSETQ. CDR3 length equals 15 residues. The CDR3 nucleotides are TGCGCCAGCAGCTTGGGCGGACAGGGCGGTTCACCCCTCCACTTT. It is translated as CASSLGGQGGSPLHF.

This clone has a single count. The chain recombines TRBV15 with TRBJ2-1, with 10 nucleotides matching TRBD2. The germline gives CDR1 LNHNV, CDR2 YYDKDF (reference sequence). The V segment lost 7 bases and the J segment 0 bases; nucleotides outside the gene matches: 9. The CDR3 sequence is 17 residues long. The CDR3 here is CATKSGRGLSSYNEQFF. The CDR3 DNA is TGTGCCACCAAGAGCGGGAGGGGACTGAGCTCCTACAATGAGCAGTTCTTC.

This chain connects TRBV5-4 to TRBJ1-1; D perhaps matches TRBD1 (6 bases). The CDR3 has 16 residues. Trimming removed 2 bases from V and 8 bases from J, with 22 bases in between. CDR1 is SGHNT and CDR2 is YYREEE in the germline V gene (reference sequence). The CDR3 sequence: CASSFREGDVGPEAFF. CDR3 nucleotides: TGTGCCAGCAGCTTCAGGGAGGGGGATGTAGGCCCCGAAGCTTTCTTT.

This clone was seen a handful of times. The chain couples TRBV6-5 to TRBJ1-3; 9 nucleotides agree with TRBD1. V lost 4 bases to trimming and J lost 9 bases; unmatched junction nucleotides: 4. The CDR3 sequence is 13 residues long. In germline, CDR1 is MNHEY, CDR2 SVGAGI. The CDR3 reads CASSSRQGGTIYF. CDR3 bases: TGTGCCAGCAGTTCCAGACAGGGGGGCACCATATATTTT.

This clone appeared once. The V gene is TRBV5-1, the J gene TRBJ2-5, with 9 bases aligning to TRBD2. In germline, CDR1 is SGHRS, CDR2 YFSETQ. The CDR3 is made up of 16 amino acids. The V and J ends lost 0 bases and 5 bases, in that order; junction bases with no gene match: 8. This chain's CDR3 is CASSLGLTSGAETQYF. CDR3 coding DNA: TGCGCCAGCAGCTTGGGTTTGACTAGCGGAGCGGAGACCCAGTACTTC.

This clone was found a few times. V and J are TRBV4-1 and TRBJ2-5; maybe TRBD2 (5 bases). Germline V gives CDR1 MGHRA, CDR2 YSYEKL. This CDR3 has 15 residues. With 1 base removed from V and 1 base from J, the gap between germline ends came to 10 bases. The CDR3 DNA is TGCGCCAGCAGCCAAGGGACTCCCCCCCAAGAGACCCAGTACTTC. Amino acid sequence: CASSQGTPPQETQYF.

The chain has TRBV9 and TRBJ1-2, with D perhaps TRBD1 (5 bases). V gave up 4 bases and J gave up 4 bases, with 17 bases separating them. Germline CDR1 reads SGDLS; CDR2 reads YYNGEE. CDR3 length: 15 residues. This chain's CDR3 is CASSPQSGRSYGYTF. DNA for the CDR3: TGTGCCAGCAGCCCACAATCAGGGAGGAGCTATGGCTACACCTTC.

The gene calls are TRBV28 and TRBJ1-2, with 8 bases that match TRBD1. CDR3 length: 15 residues. Trimming removed 6 bases from V and 0 bases from J; junction bases left unmatched: 6. CDR1 and CDR2 (germline): MDHEN, SYDVKM. The CDR3 region is CASRGTGLANYGYTF. The CDR3 nucleotides are TGTGCCAGCAGGGGGACAGGACTCGCTAACTATGGCTACACCTTC.

The chain has TRBV18 and TRBJ1-4; a weak D match, TRBD1 (6 bases). The CDR3 covers 15 residues. Trimming cost V 5 bases and J 0 bases, with 10 bases left between them. Germline lookup yields CDR1 KGHSH and CDR2 LQKENI. The CDR3 nucleotides read TGTGCCAGCTCATCCAGGGGAGCAACTAATGAAAAACTGTTTTTT. Translation gives CASSSRGATNEKLFF. The variable domain in full, with the rest retrieved from reference TRBV18 and TRBJ1-4, is NAGVMQNPRHLVRRRGQEARLRCSPMKGHSHVYWYRQLPEEGLKFMVYLQKENIIDESGMPKERFSAEFPKEGPSILRIQQVVRGDSAAYFCASSSRGATNEKLFFGSGTQLSVL.

The chain combines TRBV7-9 with TRBJ2-5; 9 bases are a match to TRBD2. The CDR3 is made up of 15 amino acids. Germline CDR1 is SEHNR and CDR2 is FQNEAQ (reference sequence). V shed 4 bases, J shed 7 bases, and the junction held 10 bases outside the gene matches. CDR3 coding DNA: TGTGCCAGCAGCTCGACTAGCGGCCTTCTAATGACCCAGTACTTC. It encodes CASSSTSGLLMTQYF. Using reference TRBV7-9 and TRBJ2-5 for the parts outside the CDR3, the full variable domain is DTGVSQNPRHKITKRGQNVTFRCDPISEHNRLYWYRQTLGQGPEFLTYFQNEAQLEKSRLLSDRFSAERPKGSFSTLEIQRTEQGDSAMYLCASSSTSGLLMTQYFGPGTRLLVL.

The CDR3 sequence: CASSEGGSLTKNIQYF. The CDR3 DNA is TGTGCCAGCAGTGAAGGAGGCAGCTTAACCAAAAACATTCAGTACTTC. The chain is built from TRBV6-1 and TRBJ2-4; D is ambiguous. The CDR3 is 16 amino acids. Per germline, CDR1 MNHNS and CDR2 SASEGT. The ends were cut back, 1 base at V and 2 bases at J, with 12 bases in the middle.

The chain links TRBV7-3 to TRBJ2-3; 7 positions agree with TRBD2. Germline V gene data show CDR1 as SGHTA and CDR2 as FQGTGA. CDR3 size: 16 residues. The trim removed 5 bases at V and 0 bases at J, leaving 8 bases unmatched. The CDR3 spells CASSARTSVSTDTQYF. CDR3 nucleotide sequence: TGTGCCAGCAGCGCCCGAACTAGCGTTAGCACAGATACGCAGTATTTT.

This sequence joins TRBV28 and TRBJ1-1, with a possible D match to TRBD1 (5 bases). CDR1 MDHEN and CDR2 SYDVKM come from the germline V gene. The CDR3 runs to 12 residues. The CDR3 region has the DNA TGTGCAGGCGGGGGAAGGAACACTGAAGCTTTCTTT. Translating it yields CAGGGRNTEAFF.

This chain joins TRBV28 and TRBJ2-1; TRBD1 agrees at 9 bases. The CDR3 is 15 amino acids. Germline V gives CDR1 MDHEN, CDR2 SYDVKM. V shed 2 bases and J 9 bases; nucleotides not matched to a gene: 8. The CDR3: CASSLLGDRALEQFF. The CDR3 DNA sequence: TGTGCCAGCAGTTTACTAGGGGACAGGGCCCTTGAGCAGTTCTTC.

The CDR3 reads CASGGYGYTF. The CDR3 region has the DNA TGTGCCTCCGGGGGCTATGGCTACACCTTC. J is TRBJ1-2 and V is TRBV6-7, with TRBD1 as a possible D gene (5 bases). TRBV6-7 is treated as an ORF (open reading frame) with a function not yet certain. CDR3 length: 10 amino acids. Trimming pared 11 bases from V and 4 bases from J, leaving 8 bases between.

This clone was counted a few times. This chain connects TRBV5-1 to TRBJ1-6; 8 bases agree with TRBD1. Per germline, CDR1 SGHRS and CDR2 YFSETQ. V was pared by 3 bases and J by 10 bases, with 9 bases of the junction left unmatched. The CDR3 spans 15 residues. CDR3 amino acids: CASSSGRQGNSPLHF. CDR3 in DNA: TGCGCCAGCAGCTCCGGCAGACAGGGGAACTCACCCCTCCACTTT.

The rearrangement links TRBV7-9 to TRBJ1-2; possibly TRBD1 for D (5 bases). Germline CDR1 is SEHNR and CDR2 is FQNEAQ (reference sequence). V lost 0 bases to trimming and J lost 7 bases, with 12 bases between them. There are 14 residues in the CDR3. The CDR3 is CASSLAPARGGYTF. CDR3 in DNA: TGTGCCAGCAGCTTAGCGCCGGCAAGGGGTGGCTACACCTTC.